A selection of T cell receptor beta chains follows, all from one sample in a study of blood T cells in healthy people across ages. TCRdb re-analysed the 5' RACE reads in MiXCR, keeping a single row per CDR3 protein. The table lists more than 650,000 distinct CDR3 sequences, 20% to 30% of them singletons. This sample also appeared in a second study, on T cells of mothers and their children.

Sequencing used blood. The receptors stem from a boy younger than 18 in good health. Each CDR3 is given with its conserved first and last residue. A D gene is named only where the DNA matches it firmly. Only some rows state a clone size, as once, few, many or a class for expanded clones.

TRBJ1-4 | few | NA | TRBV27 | CASSLSGGHRDEKLFF | TGTGCCAGCAGTTTATCTGGGGGGCACAGAGATGAAAAACTGTTTTTT
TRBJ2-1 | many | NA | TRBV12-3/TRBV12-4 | CASSPPSNEQFF | TGTGCCAGCAGCCCCCCATCCAACGAGCAGTTCTTC
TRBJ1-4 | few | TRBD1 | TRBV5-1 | CASSYRGSANEKLFF | TGCGCCAGCAGTTACAGGGGTTCAGCTAATGAAAAACTGTTTTTT
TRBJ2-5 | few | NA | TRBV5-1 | CASSLFGSLQETQYF | TGCGCCAGCAGCTTGTTTGGCAGTCTCCAAGAGACCCAGTACTTC
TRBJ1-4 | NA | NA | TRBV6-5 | CASSTRSLREKLFF | TGTGCCAGCAGCACACGATCCCTCAGGGAAAAACTGTTTTTT
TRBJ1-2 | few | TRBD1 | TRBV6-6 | CASSYASRTGANYGYTF | TGTGCCAGCAGTTACGCCTCTCGGACAGGAGCTAACTATGGCTACACCTTC
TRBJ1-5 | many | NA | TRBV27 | CASSLLGQPQHF | TGTGCCAGCAGCTTACTTGGACAGCCCCAGCATTTT
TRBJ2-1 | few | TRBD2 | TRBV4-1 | CASSHRGVAGSHNEQFF | TGCGCCAGCAGCCATCGGGGGGTAGCGGGAAGTCACAACGAGCAGTTCTTC
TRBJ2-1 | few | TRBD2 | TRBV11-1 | CASSPRSSGGNEQFF | TGTGCCAGCAGCCCCCGCTCTAGCGGGGGGAATGAGCAGTTCTTC
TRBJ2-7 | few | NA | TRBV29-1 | CSVSRYSHEQYF | TGCAGCGTTAGCAGGTATTCCCATGAGCAGTACTTC
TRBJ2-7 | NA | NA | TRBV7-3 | CASSPPSMETSSYEQYF | TGTGCCAGCAGCCCCCCCTCTATGGAGACCAGCTCCTACGAGCAGTACTTC
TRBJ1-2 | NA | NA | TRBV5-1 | CASSLGRTDFGYTF | TGCGCCAGCAGCTTGGGAAGGACCGACTTTGGCTACACCTTC
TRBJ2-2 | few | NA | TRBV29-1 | CSVEGGTGELFF | TGCAGCGTTGAGGGGGGCACCGGGGAGCTGTTTTTT
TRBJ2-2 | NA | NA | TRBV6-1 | CASSGPPYGTGELFF | TGTGCCAGCAGTGGCCCTCCGTATGGGACCGGGGAGCTGTTTTTT
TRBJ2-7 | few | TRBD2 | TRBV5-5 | CASSPAGVEQYF | TGTGCCAGCAGCCCCGCGGGGGTCGAGCAGTACTTC
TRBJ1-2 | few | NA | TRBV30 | CAWSDHGYTF | TGTGCCTGGAGTGATCATGGCTACACCTTC
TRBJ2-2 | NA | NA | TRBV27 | CASSIHPAGDGELFF | TGTGCCAGCAGTATCCACCCGGCCGGGGACGGGGAGCTGTTTTTT
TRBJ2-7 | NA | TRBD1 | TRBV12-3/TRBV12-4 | CASRPTGASSEQYF | TGTGCCAGCAGACCGACAGGGGCCTCCTCCGAGCAGTACTTC
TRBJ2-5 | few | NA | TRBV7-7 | CASSLDSGETQYF | TGTGCCAGCAGCTTGGACAGCGGGGAGACCCAGTACTTC
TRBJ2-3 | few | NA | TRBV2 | CASTYGTLGDTQYF | TGTGCCAGCACCTATGGGACCCTTGGGGATACGCAGTATTTT
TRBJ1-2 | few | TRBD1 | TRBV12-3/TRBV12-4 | CASSPQGDSYGYTF | TGTGCCAGCAGTCCCCAGGGGGACAGCTATGGCTACACCTTC
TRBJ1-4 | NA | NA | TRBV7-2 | CASSSKADRVNEKLFF | TGTGCCAGCAGCTCAAAGGCGGACAGAGTTAATGAAAAACTGTTTTTT
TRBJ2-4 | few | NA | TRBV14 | CASSPSLEVAKNIQYF | TGTGCCAGCAGCCCTTCCTTGGAGGTAGCCAAAAACATTCAGTACTTC
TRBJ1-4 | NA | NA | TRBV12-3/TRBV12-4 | CASSWQTGAGEKLFF | TGTGCCAGCAGTTGGCAGACAGGCGCGGGTGAAAAACTGTTTTTT
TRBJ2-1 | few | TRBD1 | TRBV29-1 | CSVDSAGGSLVNEQFF | TGCAGCGTTGATTCGGCAGGGGGTTCCTTGGTCAATGAGCAGTTCTTC
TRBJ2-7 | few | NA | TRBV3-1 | CASSHQGPTYEQYF | TGTGCCAGCAGCCACCAGGGACCAACCTACGAGCAGTACTTC
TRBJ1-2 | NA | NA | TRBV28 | CASSSDSLSNYGYTF | TGTGCCAGCAGTTCGGACAGCCTATCTAACTATGGCTACACCTTC
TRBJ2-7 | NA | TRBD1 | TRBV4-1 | CASSQGLQGAGEQYF | TGCGCCAGCAGCCAAGGTCTGCAGGGGGCGGGGGAGCAGTACTTC
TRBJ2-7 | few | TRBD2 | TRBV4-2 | CASSQEGRVYEQYF | TGTGCCAGCAGCCAAGAGGGGAGGGTCTACGAGCAGTACTTC
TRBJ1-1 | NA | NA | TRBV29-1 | CSVERGGDTEAFF | TGCAGCGTTGAACGGGGCGGGGACACTGAAGCTTTCTTT
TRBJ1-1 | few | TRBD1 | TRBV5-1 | CASQGGRNTEAFF | TGCGCCAGTCAGGGGGGGAGAAACACTGAAGCTTTCTTT
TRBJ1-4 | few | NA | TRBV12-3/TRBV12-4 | CASSFGRTATNEKLFF | TGTGCCAGCAGTTTCGGCAGGACGGCAACTAATGAAAAACTGTTTTTT
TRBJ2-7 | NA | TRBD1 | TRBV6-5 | CASSYKARDRGGYEQYF | TGTGCCAGCAGTTACAAGGCCCGGGACAGGGGAGGTTACGAGCAGTACTTC
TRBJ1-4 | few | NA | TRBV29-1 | CSVYDGVNEKLFF | TGCAGCGTTTATGACGGTGTTAATGAAAAACTGTTTTTT
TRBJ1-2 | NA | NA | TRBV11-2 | CASSFSRSVDYGYTF | TGTGCCAGCAGCTTCTCTAGGTCCGTGGACTATGGCTACACCTTC
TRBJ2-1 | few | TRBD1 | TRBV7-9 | CASTPRQGSSYNEQFF | TGTGCCAGCACCCCACGACAGGGGAGCTCCTACAATGAGCAGTTCTTC
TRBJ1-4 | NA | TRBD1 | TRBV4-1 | CASSQESGQANEKLFF | TGCGCCAGCAGCCAAGAATCGGGACAGGCTAATGAAAAACTGTTTTTT
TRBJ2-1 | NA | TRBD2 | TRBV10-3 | CAVGGTSGANEQFF | TGTGCCGTCGGTGGGACTAGCGGGGCCAATGAGCAGTTCTTC
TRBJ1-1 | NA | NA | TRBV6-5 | CASSYYGREAEAFF | TGTGCCAGCAGTTACTACGGCAGGGAAGCTGAAGCTTTCTTT
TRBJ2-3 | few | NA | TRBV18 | CASSPRPSRTDTQYF | TGTGCCAGCTCACCACGGCCCAGCCGCACAGATACGCAGTATTTT
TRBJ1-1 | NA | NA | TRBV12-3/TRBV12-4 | CASIPPGGNTEAFF | TGTGCCAGCATCCCCCCCGGGGGGAACACTGAAGCTTTCTTT
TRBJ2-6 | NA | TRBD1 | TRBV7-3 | CASSQTGDGANVLTF | TGTGCCAGCAGCCAGACAGGGGATGGGGCCAACGTCCTGACTTTC
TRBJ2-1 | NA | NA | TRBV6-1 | CASSEAHYQYSSYNEQFF | TGTGCCAGCAGTGAAGCCCACTATCAGTACAGCTCCTACAACGAGCAGTTCTTC
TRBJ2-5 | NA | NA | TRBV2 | CASGSLGSLAQYF | TGTGCCAGCGGATCCCTAGGATCCCTGGCCCAGTACTTC
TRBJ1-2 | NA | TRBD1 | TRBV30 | CAWTRQGAGGYTF | TGTGCCTGGACCCGACAGGGGGCCGGTGGCTACACCTTC
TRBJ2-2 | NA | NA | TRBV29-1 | CSVEDRRLNTGELFF | TGCAGCGTTGAAGATCGACGGTTGAACACCGGGGAGCTGTTTTTT
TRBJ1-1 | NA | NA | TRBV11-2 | CASSLEAAGGGVAFF | TGTGCCAGCAGCTTAGAGGCGGCAGGAGGGGGGGTAGCTTTCTTT
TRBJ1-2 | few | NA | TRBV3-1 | CASSSEGGEGGGYTF | TGTGCCAGCAGCTCAGAGGGCGGGGAGGGAGGTGGCTACACCTTC
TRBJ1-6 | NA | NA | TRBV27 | CASSPSTGENSPLHF | TGTGCCAGCAGTCCGTCGACTGGGGAGAATTCACCCCTCCACTTT
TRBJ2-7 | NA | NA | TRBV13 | CASSFPGNLLIF | TGTGCCAGCAGCTTTCCAGGGAATCTGCTGATCTTC
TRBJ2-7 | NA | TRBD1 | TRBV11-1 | CASSFLGNRGSYEQYF | TGTGCCAGCAGCTTTTTGGGGAACAGGGGGAGCTACGAGCAGTACTTC